These T cell receptor beta chains were read from a single sample in a study of STAT5B mutations in CD4+ large granular lymphocyte leukemia. The data were produced by immunoSEQ multiplex PCR, yet TCRdb's version contains in-frame clones alone and is incomplete. The sample shows about 32,000 clones, about 71% of them seen only once. The specimen sequenced was CD4+ T cells from blood buffy coats. These receptor sequences come from a human donor in good health. Each CDR3 is given without its conserved first and last residue.

J	V	CDR3
TRBJ2-6	TRBV10-3	AISEGQGVTGANVLT
TRBJ2-7	TRBV28	ASSTADRYYEQY
TRBJ2-5	TRBV15	ATSRTPQETQY
TRBJ1-1	TRBV6-4	ASSVTENTEAF
TRBJ2-7	TRBV28	ATLGPIYEQY
TRBJ2-7	TRBV28	ASRTPAGTTYEQY
TRBJ1-1	TRBV19	ASSVQVMNTEAF
TRBJ2-2	TRBV15	ATSRGGRGLNTGELF
TRBJ2-5	TRBV19	ASSIDLIPSGGALKETQY
TRBJ2-7	TRBV6-5	ASSYKLAGGGEQY
TRBJ1-6	TRBV14	ASSQDLGADSPLH
TRBJ2-5	TRBV5-1	ASSLYRLAGAQETQY
TRBJ1-5	TRBV6-1	ASREQGGNQPQH
TRBJ1-2	TRBV11-2	ASSLQGYYT
TRBJ1-5	TRBV6-1	AWPGAKQPQH
TRBJ1-4	TRBV11-2	ASSPQGGVLF
TRBJ2-3	TRBV5-6	ASSLVSAQDTQY
TRBJ2-2	TRBV5-1	ASSPAGTPNTGELF
TRBJ1-4	TRBV18	ASSPGMASTNEKLF
TRBJ2-5	TRBV20-1	SANRVETQY
TRBJ2-3	TRBV6-1	ASSVTSGGRDTQY
TRBJ2-7	TRBV6-1	ASSDQLGTSWQY
TRBJ1-5	TRBV5-4	ASSLNRDLGQPQH
TRBJ1-2	TRBV19	ASSSGTGNYGYT
TRBJ2-3	TRBV7-9	ASSLDGRDADTQY
TRBJ1-1	TRBV12-5	ASGTSMNTEAF
TRBJ2-5	TRBV2	ASSRVQGPRETQETQY
TRBJ1-1	TRBV19	ASRFRGAGEAF
TRBJ2-2	TRBV4-1	ASSNPGRTAGELF
TRBJ1-1	TRBV28	ASSPSPQGEGEAF
TRBJ2-3	TRBV30	AWNRGQGRADTQY
TRBJ1-5	TRBV7-9	ASSLGLDQPQH
TRBJ1-1	TRBV23-1	ASSQYPGRWNTEAF
TRBJ1-1	TRBV7-6	ASSLYPMNTEAF
TRBJ1-5	TRBV7-8	ASSLFGVIQPQH
TRBJ2-2	TRBV30	AWSIAGGNTGELF
TRBJ1-2	TRBV2	ASNGQEGGYT
TRBJ2-7	TRBV7-9	ASSLQEDYEQY
TRBJ1-4	TRBV6-5	ASSLQVATNEKLF
TRBJ2-3	TRBV2	ASRRRDINTDTQY
TRBJ1-1	TRBV19	ASSPTSTEAF
TRBJ1-1	TRBV10-2	ASITQGGVGAF
TRBJ2-1	TRBV28	ASIPRDRVYNEQF
TRBJ2-1	TRBV28	ASRPAGAFYNEQF
TRBJ2-3	TRBV6-5	ASSYPSGGSDTQY
TRBJ2-7	TRBV9	ASSVGGIAGAISYEQY